This passage covers 26 T cell receptor beta chains from one sample sequenced in a study of early T cells in non-severe SARS-CoV-2 infection. TCRdb itself ran the 5' RACE reads through MiXCR, one entry per CDR3 protein. Here the sample spans under 75,000 distinct CDR3 sequences, less than 15% being singletons. The sequenced sample was whole blood. These receptors were obtained from an adult who was a healthcare worker with PCR-confirmed SARS-CoV-2 infection or an uninfected control (not recorded which).

This clonotype was detected a few times. This chain joins TRBV11-2 and TRBJ1-1; 8 nucleotides line up with TRBD1. The CDR3 has 15 amino acids. V lost 5 bases to trimming and J lost 5 bases; unmatched junction nucleotides: 10. Germline loops: CDR1 SGHAT, CDR2 FQNNGV. The CDR3 here is CASSLERTGRTEAFF. DNA for the CDR3: TGTGCCAGCAGCCTCGAACGGACAGGGAGGACTGAAGCTTTCTTT.

This clonotype appeared many times. The V gene is TRBV20-1, the J gene TRBJ2-7; the D is unclear. There are 11 residues in the CDR3. The V end lost 5 bases, the J end lost 3 bases, and 8 bases lay between the germline ends. The germline gives CDR1 DFQATT, CDR2 SNEGSKA (reference sequence). The CDR3 spells CSALEYYEQYF. The CDR3 nucleotides read TGCAGTGCTCTGGAGTACTACGAGCAGTACTTC.

This clonotype was found a few times. The chain has TRBV10-3 and TRBJ1-5; D is unclear. This CDR3 spans 14 amino acids. Germline CDR1 reads ENHRY; CDR2 reads SYGVKD. V was trimmed by 3 bases and J by 3 bases, leaving 9 bases between them. The CDR3 region is CAISDGRYNQPQHF. Here the CDR3 DNA reads TGTGCCATCAGTGACGGCAGGTACAATCAGCCCCAGCATTTT.

This clonotype was observed a handful of times. The rearrangement links TRBV20-1 to TRBJ1-3, with D tentatively TRBD1 (5 bases). The V end lost 2 bases, the J end lost 1 base, and 9 bases lay between the germline ends. This CDR3 is 14 amino acids long. The germline V gene encodes CDR1 DFQATT and CDR2 SNEGSKA (reference sequence). CDR3: CSARTGGSGNTIYF. The CDR3 bases are TGCAGTGCTAGAACCGGGGGTTCTGGAAACACCATATATTTT.

V usage is TRBV12-3 or TRBV12-4 and J usage is TRBJ2-7, with unresolved D. The CDR3 is 11 amino acids. Trimming cost V 5 bases and J 2 bases, with 4 bases left between them. The CDR3 DNA follows: TGTGCCAGCAGTCAAGCCTACGAGCAGTACTTC. Amino acid sequence: CASSQAYEQYF.

This clonotype has just a few counts. V and J are TRBV7-6 and TRBJ1-1, with D perhaps matching TRBD1 (6 bases). The CDR3 loop spans 14 amino acids. Per the germline V gene, CDR1 is SGHVS and CDR2 is FNYEAQ. V was trimmed by 2 bases and J by 7 bases, leaving 14 bases between them. The CDR3 sequence is CASSLRDIAHEAFF. The DNA for the CDR3 is TGTGCCAGCAGCTTACGGGACATTGCCCATGAAGCTTTCTTT.

The chain links TRBV27 to TRBJ2-7, with TRBD1 as a possible D gene (5 bases). Germline CDR1 and CDR2: MNHEY and SMNVEV (reference sequence). The CDR3 extends over 14 amino acids. V dropped 3 bases and J dropped 5 bases, with 14 bases sitting between them. CDR3 region: CASSLGRVVHEQYF. The CDR3 DNA reads TGTGCCAGCAGTTTGGGCAGGGTAGTCCACGAGCAGTACTTC.

The V and J genes are TRBV7-2 and TRBJ2-1, with D possibly being TRBD2 (6 bases). V gave up 5 bases and J gave up 6 bases, with 11 bases separating them. This CDR3 is 13 amino acids long. Germline-derived CDR1 and CDR2 are SGHTA and FQGNSA. CDR3 bases: TGTGCCAGCAGCCTTGGGACTCCCAATGAGCAGTTCTTC. Translating gives CASSLGTPNEQFF.

The table lists this clonotype with many counts. The chain employs TRBV6-4 and TRBJ2-2; D may be TRBD2 (5 bases). This CDR3 is 14 amino acids long. The ends were cut back, 2 bases at V and 4 bases at J, with 8 bases in the middle. Germline lookup yields CDR1 MRHNA and CDR2 SNTAGT. The CDR3 sequence is CASSDETSTGELFF. In nucleotides, the CDR3 is TGTGCCAGCAGTGACGAAACTAGCACCGGGGAGCTGTTTTTT.

This clonotype was seen a few times. V and J are TRBV12-3 or TRBV12-4 and TRBJ2-7; D tentatively fits TRBD1 or TRBD2 (5 bases each). The CDR3 length is 16 residues. Trimming removed 6 bases at V and 4 bases at J, with 22 bases between. The CDR3 is CASSSTPGTVIYEQYF. DNA of the CDR3: TGTGCCAGCAGCTCAACCCCCGGGACGGTAATTTACGAGCAGTACTTC.

This clonotype was seen a few times. This chain links TRBV11-2 with TRBJ2-3; 8 nucleotides align to TRBD2. The V gene end was trimmed by 5 bases and the J gene end by 0 bases; junction bases not matched to a gene: 10. Germline V gene lookup returns CDR1 SGHAT and CDR2 FQNNGV. This CDR3 has 17 residues. CDR3 in amino acids: CASSRTSRKSSTDTQYF. The CDR3 DNA reads as TGTGCCAGCAGCCGGACTAGCCGAAAATCTAGCACAGATACGCAGTATTTT.

This clonotype was detected many times. The chain couples TRBV7-2 to TRBJ1-5, with D unresolved. This CDR3 is built from 12 residues. V was pared by 2 bases and J by 7 bases, with 6 bases between. CDR1 is SGHTA, CDR2 FQGNSA, per germline. CDR3 nucleotides: TGTGCCAGCAGCTTATATCGGCAGCCCCAGCATTTT. Translating it yields CASSLYRQPQHF.

This clonotype was observed a few times. The J gene is TRBJ2-6, the V gene TRBV7-3; 7 bases match TRBD1. The germline CDR1 and CDR2 sequences are SGHTA and FQGTGA. The CDR3 is 18 amino acids. V was pared by 5 bases and J by 1 base, with 11 bases of the junction left unmatched. CDR3 protein: CASSKSGTALSGANVLTF. CDR3 in DNA: TGTGCCAGCAGCAAATCCGGGACAGCCCTTTCTGGGGCCAACGTCCTGACTTTC.

This clonotype occurred a few times. The rearrangement links TRBV7-9 to TRBJ2-7, with 8 bases identical to TRBD1. The CDR3 totals 16 residues. The germline gives CDR1 SEHNR, CDR2 FQNEAQ (reference sequence). V lost 3 bases to trimming and J lost 3 bases; unmatched junction nucleotides: 10. The CDR3 loop is CASSFGTGGKFYEQYF. The CDR3 DNA follows: TGTGCCAGCAGCTTCGGTACAGGGGGAAAATTCTACGAGCAGTACTTC.

V gene TRBV5-4 combines with J gene TRBJ1-1; 7 nucleotides align to TRBD1. This CDR3 is built from 15 residues. With 4 bases clipped from V and 0 bases from J, the junction kept 6 bases outside the gene matches. Germline-derived CDR1 and CDR2 are SGHNT and YYREEE (reference sequence). The CDR3 region is CASSQGGRMNTEAFF. CDR3 DNA sequence: TGTGCCAGCAGCCAGGGGGGGAGGATGAACACTGAAGCTTTCTTT.

This chain joins TRBV15 and TRBJ2-2; D ambiguous. There are 12 residues in the CDR3. Germline V gene sequence: CDR1 LNHNV, CDR2 YYDKDF (reference sequence). Trimming took off 8 bases at V and 1 base at J, with 5 bases between the two ends. Here the CDR3 DNA reads TGTGCCACCGTCGGGAACACCGGGGAGCTGTTTTTT. As protein: CATVGNTGELFF.

The chain couples TRBV29-1 to TRBJ2-7; 12 bases are a match to TRBD2. V lost 4 bases, J lost 10 bases, and 8 bases stayed unmatched. The germline CDR1 and CDR2 sequences are SQVTM and ANQGSEA. This CDR3 comprises 13 residues. The DNA of the CDR3 is TGCAGCGTTGCCGCTAGCGGGAGGGCCGATCAGTACTTC. Residues: CSVAASGRADQYF.

This clonotype was detected many times. The rearrangement uses TRBV6-5 and TRBJ1-4, with unresolved D. V dropped 0 bases and J dropped 0 bases, with 11 bases sitting between them. There are 17 residues in the CDR3. Germline CDR1 reads MNHEY; CDR2 reads SVGAGI. CDR3 in amino acids: CASSYSIPGATNEKLFF. The CDR3 DNA follows: TGTGCCAGCAGTTACTCGATACCGGGCGCAACTAATGAAAAACTGTTTTTT.

This clonotype occurred a few times. The chain joins TRBV7-2 to TRBJ2-7; 11 bases match TRBD2. V was pared by 3 bases and J by 4 bases, with 11 bases of the junction left unmatched. Per germline, CDR1 SGHTA and CDR2 FQGNSA. The length of the CDR3 is 17 residues. CDR3 protein: CASSFITVLAGEYEQYF. The CDR3 DNA sequence: TGTGCCAGCAGCTTCATAACGGTACTAGCGGGAGAGTACGAGCAGTACTTC.

The chain links TRBV6-2 or TRBV6-3 to TRBJ2-2; D perhaps matches TRBD1 (6 bases). The germline V gene has CDR1 MNHEY and CDR2 SVGEGT. This CDR3 is 14 amino acids long. Trimming shortened V by 8 bases and J by 4 bases, and 14 bases separated the two germline ends. The CDR3 loop reads CASSENRVTGELFF. In DNA, the CDR3 is TGTGCCAGCTCTGAAAACAGGGTCACCGGGGAGCTGTTTTTT.

V usage is TRBV23-1 and J usage is TRBJ1-4; TRBD1 matches 7 bases. TRBV23-1 is identified as an open reading frame with a role that is uncertain. The V segment lost 1 base and the J segment 10 bases; nucleotides outside the gene matches: 9. The CDR3 is 15 residues long. The CDR3 DNA reads as TGCGCCAGCAGTCAATGGACAGGATACGGTGGAAAACTGTTTTTT. Protein product: CASSQWTGYGGKLFF.

The chain uses TRBV28 and TRBJ1-6; D is perhaps TRBD1 (5 bases). This CDR3 contains 12 residues. Germline V gene lookup returns CDR1 MDHEN and CDR2 SYDVKM. With 7 bases removed from V and 10 bases from J, the gap between germline ends came to 11 bases. The CDR3 nucleotides are TGTGCCAGCATCGCAGCAGGGTCACCCCTCCACTTT. Translated, it gives CASIAAGSPLHF.

The chain uses TRBV7-9 and TRBJ2-3; D gene ambiguous. The CDR3 spans 14 residues. Between the trimmed V and J ends, which lost 3 bases and 4 bases, there was a span of 11 bases. Germline V lookup: CDR1 SEHNR, CDR2 FQNEAQ (reference sequence). In DNA, the CDR3 is TGTGCCAGCAGCTTGGCGACACGGGCAGATACGCAGTATTTT. It translates to CASSLATRADTQYF.

The rearrangement uses TRBV20-1 and TRBJ1-1, with D uncertain. The CDR3 covers 13 residues. In germline, CDR1 is DFQATT, CDR2 SNEGSKA (reference sequence). V shed 4 bases and J shed 1 base, with 10 bases lying between them. CDR3 protein: CSAIRQRNTEAFF. The CDR3 DNA follows: TGCAGTGCTATAAGGCAGAGGAACACTGAAGCTTTCTTT.

The V call is TRBV29-1, the J call TRBJ2-1, with 16 bases lining up with TRBD2. V shed 6 bases, J shed 8 bases, and the junction held 7 bases outside the gene matches. Germline lookup yields CDR1 SQVTM and CDR2 ANQGSEA. CDR3 size: 15 residues. CDR3 nucleotides: TGCAGCGTCGCCGGGACTAGCGGGAGGGGCGATGAGCAGTTCTTC. It specifies CSVAGTSGRGDEQFF.

This clonotype was detected ten times or more. The CDR3, as DNA: TGTGCCAGCAGCCCGGCGGGCTACGAGCAGTACTTC. This sequence encodes CASSPAGYEQYF. The chain uses TRBV7-2 and TRBJ2-7, with D maybe TRBD2 (5 bases). The germline V gene has CDR1 SGHTA and CDR2 FQGNSA. With 5 bases removed from V and 3 bases from J, the gap between germline ends came to 8 bases. The CDR3 is 12 amino acids.